This entry lists 31 T cell receptor beta chains sequenced from one sample in a study of blood T cell repertoires in COVID-19. Libraries were prepared by immunoSEQ multiplex PCR; TCRdb keeps only in-frame clonotypes and omits some of them. The table shows 100,000 or so clones, with 87% occurring only once. The sequenced sample consisted of peripheral blood. Every receptor here comes from a man younger than 45 in a cohort sampled during active COVID-19.

The rearrangement joins TRBV5-4 to TRBJ1-6; 10 nucleotides line up with TRBD1. The CDR3 extends over 14 amino acids. Per germline, CDR1 SGHNT and CDR2 YYREEE (reference sequence). V lost 5 bases to trimming and J lost 12 bases; unmatched junction nucleotides: 8. CDR3 amino acids: CASREGQGFGPLHF. In DNA, the CDR3 is TGTGCCAGCAGGGAGGGACAGGGGTTTGGACCCCTCCACTTT.

The chain links TRBV29-1 to TRBJ2-7; 12 bases line up with TRBD1. Germline CDR1 is SQVTM and CDR2 is ANQGSEA. V lost 3 bases and J lost 2; bases outside the gene matches: 2. The CDR3 is 14 amino acids. The chain's CDR3 is CSVEGQGAAYEQYF. CDR3 coding DNA: TGCAGCGTTGAGGGACAGGGGGCTGCCTACGAGCAGTACTTC.

This chain uses TRBV15 with TRBJ2-5; TRBD2 matches 10 bases. The V and J ends lost 8 bases and 4 bases, in that order; junction bases with no gene match: 1. Germline V gene lookup returns CDR1 LNHNV and CDR2 YYDKDF (reference sequence). The CDR3 is 12 residues long. The CDR3 protein is CATRLAGETQYF. The CDR3 region has the DNA TGTGCCACCCGACTAGCGGGAGAGACCCAGTACTTC.

V usage is TRBV27 and J usage is TRBJ2-7; 12 bases are shared with TRBD2. The CDR3 runs to 16 residues. The trim removed 5 bases at V and 4 bases at J, leaving 9 bases unmatched. CDR1 is MNHEY and CDR2 is SMNVEV in the germline V gene (reference sequence). The CDR3 DNA reads as TGTGCCAGCAGTCCTACTCGGACTAGCGGGGCGTACGAGCAGTACTTC. This gives the protein CASSPTRTSGAYEQYF.

The chain employs TRBV27 and TRBJ1-2; 8 bases are shared with TRBD1. The germline gives CDR1 MNHEY, CDR2 SMNVEV (reference sequence). V shed 6 bases and J 3 bases; nucleotides not matched to a gene: 6. The CDR3 runs 14 residues. CDR3 in amino acids: CASRPGQAHYGYTF. DNA for the CDR3: TGTGCCAGCAGGCCGGGACAGGCCCACTATGGCTACACCTTC.

V is TRBV28 and J is TRBJ2-3; D is perhaps TRBD2 (5 bases). CDR3 size: 15 residues. CDR1 MDHEN and CDR2 SYDVKM come from the germline V gene. Trimming pared 4 bases from V and 0 bases from J, leaving 11 bases between. CDR3 sequence (DNA): TGTGCCAGCAGTTCTAGCAGAACTAGCACAGATACGCAGTATTTT. Translation: CASSSSRTSTDTQYF.

The genes are TRBV4-3 and TRBJ2-3; 7 bases match TRBD2. The CDR3 loop spans 17 amino acids. Germline trimming cut 1 base from V and 2 bases from J; bases unmatched to any gene: 9. CDR1 and CDR2 (germline): LGHNA, YSLEER. The CDR3 reads CASSQGTSGGSTDTQYF. The CDR3 region has the DNA TGCGCCAGCAGCCAAGGGACTTCGGGGGGTTCCACAGATACGCAGTATTTT.

The chain recombines TRBV18 with TRBJ1-6; D gene uncertain. The germline V and J ends were trimmed by 4 bases and 8 bases, with 12 bases remaining between them. The CDR3 spans 14 residues. In germline, CDR1 is KGHSH, CDR2 LQKENI. In DNA form, the CDR3 reads TGTGCCAGCTCACAGGTGGAGTCCCATTCACCCCTCCACTTT. Translating gives CASSQVESHSPLHF.

V and J are TRBV7-2 and TRBJ1-1; no definite D call. The CDR3 runs to 15 residues. Germline V lookup: CDR1 SGHTA, CDR2 FQGNSA. With 1 base removed from V and 5 bases from J, the gap between germline ends came to 14 bases. The CDR3 region has the DNA TGTGCCAGCAGCTTAGACCACGGGGTTGTAACTGAAGCTTTCTTT. It translates to CASSLDHGVVTEAFF.

This sequence joins TRBV2 and TRBJ1-5; D uncertain. The V and J ends lost 1 base and 1 base respectively, with 8 bases between them. Germline V gene data show CDR1 as SNHLY and CDR2 as FYNNEI. The CDR3 has 15 residues. DNA of the CDR3: TGTGCCAGCAGTGAAGGTAGTTTAAGCAATCAGCCCCAGCATTTT. This gives the protein CASSEGSLSNQPQHF.

This chain connects TRBV7-2 to TRBJ1-1; D gene unclear. In germline, CDR1 is SGHTA, CDR2 FQGNSA. V was cut by 7 bases and J by 3 bases, with 12 bases left in between. This CDR3 is built from 13 residues. The CDR3 DNA sequence: TGTGCCAGCAACGTCCGGGAGTACACTGAAGCTTTCTTT. Its protein product is CASNVREYTEAFF.

The chain carries TRBV2 and TRBJ2-5, with 8 bases matching TRBD2. This CDR3 contains 14 residues. V dropped 5 bases and J dropped 5; count of bases not matched to a gene: 7. Germline CDR1 SNHLY, CDR2 FYNNEI. This chain's CDR3 is CASSPGLAGETQYF. The CDR3 nucleotides are TGTGCCAGCAGTCCCGGACTAGCAGGCGAGACCCAGTACTTC.

V is TRBV30 and J is TRBJ2-5; tentatively, D is TRBD2 (6 bases). The CDR3 is 14 amino acids. Germline lookup yields CDR1 GTSNPN and CDR2 SVGIG (reference sequence). The V gene lost 2 bases and the J gene lost 9 bases, with 19 bases spanning the gap. In nucleotides, the CDR3 is TGTGCCTGGAGTACACCGGAGGGTACCGGGGCCCAGTACTTC. Protein product: CAWSTPEGTGAQYF.

This chain links TRBV10-2 with TRBJ1-5; possible D gene TRBD1, 5 bases. CDR3 length: 14 residues. The germline V gene has CDR1 WSHSY and CDR2 SAAADI. Trimming took off 7 bases at V and 0 bases at J, with 10 bases between the two ends. CDR3 sequence: CASTPTASNQPQHF. CDR3 DNA: TGCGCCAGCACTCCGACAGCTAGCAATCAGCCCCAGCATTTT.

The gene calls are TRBV18 and TRBJ1-1; 8 nucleotides align to TRBD1. This CDR3 is built from 14 residues. Trimming cost V 5 bases and J 3 bases; bases outside gene matches: 5. Germline-derived CDR1 and CDR2 are KGHSH and LQKENI. The CDR3 reads CASSAGQGDTEAFF. CDR3 in DNA: TGTGCCAGCTCAGCCGGACAGGGCGACACTGAAGCTTTCTTT.

The CDR3 nucleotides are TGTGCCAGCAGCCAAGATCCCGAACTAGCGGGGGGCTTCAATGAGCAGTTCTTC. The encoded protein is CASSQDPELAGGFNEQFF. This chain uses TRBV4-2 with TRBJ2-1; 12 bases fit TRBD2. The CDR3 loop spans 18 amino acids. Germline V gene data show CDR1 as LGHNA and CDR2 as YNFKEQ. J was trimmed by 6 bases and V by 0 bases; bases with no gene match: 9.

This chain connects TRBV11-2 to TRBJ2-3; the D is unclear. The CDR3 totals 14 residues. The germline V and J ends were trimmed by 1 base and 0 bases, with 5 bases remaining between them. Germline V gene data show CDR1 as SGHAT and CDR2 as FQNNGV. The CDR3 spells CASSLGHSTDTQYF. The CDR3 bases are TGTGCCAGCAGCTTAGGGCACAGCACAGATACGCAGTATTTT. Drawing the rest from reference TRBV11-2 and TRBJ2-3, the complete variable domain is EAGVAQSPRYKIIEKRQSVAFWCNPISGHATLYWYQQILGQGPKLLIQFQNNGVVDDSQLPKDRFSAERLKGVDSTLKIQPAKLEDSAVYLCASSLGHSTDTQYFGPGTRLTVL.

The V call is TRBV7-8, the J call TRBJ1-2; the match to TRBD1 covers 8 bases. Germline CDR1 SGHVS, CDR2 FQNEAQ. This CDR3 is 14 amino acids long. The junction had 4 bases not matched to a gene; V was cut back by 0 bases and J by 7 bases. The DNA for the CDR3 is TGTGCCAGCAGCTTAGCGGCAGGGGGCTTTGGCTACACCTTC. Protein sequence: CASSLAAGGFGYTF.

V and J are TRBV7-9 and TRBJ1-1; the D is unclear. Per the germline V gene, CDR1 is SEHNR and CDR2 is FQNEAQ (reference sequence). This CDR3 region has 14 residues. V gave up 2 bases and J gave up 1 base, with 8 bases separating them. CDR3 in amino acids: CASSLQNENTEAFF. The CDR3 region has the DNA TGTGCCAGCAGCTTACAGAACGAGAACACTGAAGCTTTCTTT.

J is TRBJ2-7 and V is TRBV10-1; 10 bases line up with TRBD2. V lost 0 bases to trimming and J lost 1 base; unmatched junction nucleotides: 9. The germline V gene encodes CDR1 WNHNN and CDR2 SYGVQD (reference sequence). The CDR3 is made up of 18 amino acids. DNA of the CDR3: TGCGCCAGCAGTGAGTCCGCGGGACTAGCGATTCCATCCTACGAGCAGTACTTC. Amino acids: CASSESAGLAIPSYEQYF.

On this clone: At one end the junction does not follow the germline gene, possibly because of a read error. The J gene is TRBJ2-3, the V gene TRBV7-2, with 12 bases that match TRBD2. Germline assignment: CDR1 SGHTA and CDR2 FQGNSA. The CDR3 consists of 14 residues. The CDR3 region is CASSLAGGGDTQYF. Written as DNA, the CDR3 is TGTGCCAGCAGCCTAGCGGGGGGGGGAGATACGCAGTATTTT.

The chain carries TRBV12-3 or TRBV12-4 and TRBJ1-1; the D gene is possibly TRBD1 (6 bases). The length of the CDR3 is 13 residues. V shed 6 bases and J shed 3 bases, with 11 bases lying between them. In DNA form, the CDR3 reads TGTGCCAGCAGCTCCGGACAGTACACTGAAGCTTTCTTT. The encoded protein is CASSSGQYTEAFF.

In nucleotides, the CDR3 is TGCAGCGTTGCTGGGGCCCTGGGGGGGTATGAGCAGTTCTTC. Encoded protein: CSVAGALGGYEQFF. The V and J genes are TRBV29-1 and TRBJ2-1, with TRBD2 identical over 7 bases. The ends lost 4 bases at V and 8 bases at J; junction bases unmatched: 11. Germline V gene data show CDR1 as SQVTM and CDR2 as ANQGSEA. This CDR3 is built from 14 residues.

The chain is built from TRBV7-2 and TRBJ2-3; 8 nucleotides align to TRBD2. The CDR3 is made up of 15 amino acids. Germline CDR1 SGHTA, CDR2 FQGNSA. V gave up 5 bases and J gave up 2 bases; unmatched junction bases: 6. The CDR3 sequence: CASSARGGLTDTQYF. The DNA of the CDR3 is TGTGCCAGCAGCGCTCGGGGGGGACTCACAGATACGCAGTATTTT.

This rearrangement joins TRBV19 to TRBJ1-2; D is undetermined. This CDR3 is built from 12 residues. The V end lost 5 bases, the J end lost 5 bases, and 9 bases lay between the germline ends. Germline lookup yields CDR1 LNHDA and CDR2 SQIVND (reference sequence). This CDR3 is CASSLADYGYTF. The CDR3 coding sequence is TGTGCCAGTAGTTTGGCAGATTATGGCTACACCTTC.

The V call is TRBV2, the J call TRBJ1-1; 7 nucleotides agree with TRBD1. V gave up 6 bases and J gave up 2 bases; unmatched junction bases: 3. Germline assignment: CDR1 SNHLY and CDR2 FYNNEI. CDR3 length equals 13 residues. CDR3 amino acids: CASSGQVNTEAFF. The CDR3 DNA is TGTGCCAGCAGCGGACAGGTAAACACTGAAGCTTTCTTT.

The J gene is TRBJ2-3, the V gene TRBV7-8, with D unclear. Trimming removed 7 bases at V and 2 bases at J, with 13 bases between. The germline V gene encodes CDR1 SGHVS and CDR2 FQNEAQ. There are 14 residues in the CDR3. CDR3 bases: TGTGCCAGCACCCCGACTGAAACCACAGATACGCAGTATTTT. Translated: CASTPTETTDTQYF.

The chain is built from TRBV25-1 and TRBJ2-2; 8 bases are a match to TRBD1. With V trimmed by 3 bases and J by 3 bases, 6 bases remained unmatched. Germline-derived CDR1 and CDR2 are MGHDK and SYGVNS. This CDR3 spans 16 amino acids. CDR3 sequence: CASSDTDRAYTGELFF. CDR3 DNA: TGTGCCAGCAGTGACACGGACAGGGCCTACACCGGGGAGCTGTTTTTT.

This chain uses TRBV4-1 with TRBJ2-2; 8 bases agree with TRBD1. The CDR3 loop spans 16 amino acids. From germline, CDR1 is MGHRA and CDR2 YSYEKL. J lost 0 bases, V lost 2 bases, and 2 bases had no gene match. DNA of the CDR3: TGCGCCAGCAGCCAACGGACAGGGTCGAACACCGGGGAGCTGTTTTTT. Protein sequence: CASSQRTGSNTGELFF.

In this sample, this clone turned up once. Other DNA sequences in the same sample also yield this CDR3. The gene calls are TRBV29-1 and TRBJ1-1, with D possibly being TRBD1 (5 bases). V was cut by 4 bases and J by 1 base, with 10 bases left in between. Germline V gives CDR1 SQVTM, CDR2 ANQGSEA. CDR3 length: 13 amino acids. CDR3 region: CSVGRQGNTEAFF. As DNA, the CDR3 is TGCAGCGTTGGGCGGCAGGGGAACACTGAAGCTTTCTTT.

The rearrangement links TRBV3-1 (or the pseudogene TRBV3-2) to TRBJ2-7; 9 bases map to TRBD1. The CDR3 has 16 amino acids. With 4 bases clipped from V and 3 bases from J, the junction kept 10 bases outside the gene matches. CDR1 LGHDT and CDR2 YNNKEL come from the germline V gene (reference sequence). The CDR3 reads CASSRNAGTGIYEQYF. In DNA, the CDR3 is TGTGCCAGCAGCCGGAATGCCGGGACAGGGATCTACGAGCAGTACTTC.